These 13 T cell receptor beta chains originate from one sample sequenced in a study of glioma-infiltrating T cells. Amplification of TCR alpha and beta CDR3 regions from RNA used iRepertoire nested multiplex PCR. TCRdb independently ran MiXCR on the multiplex PCR reads; one entry per CDR3 protein. Of fewer than 200,000 distinct CDR3 sequences listed, around 45% are singletons. Sequencing input: glioma tissue, nonneoplastic brain tissue, or PBMCs (not recorded which). The source is a human donor with low-grade glioma or glioblastoma, undergoing nonglioma brain surgery, or in good health (not recorded which).

The chain uses TRBV19 and TRBJ2-1, with 8 bases fitting TRBD1. CDR1 is LNHDA, CDR2 SQIVND, per germline (reference sequence). This CDR3 contains 16 residues. Germline trimming cut 3 bases from V and 6 bases from J; bases unmatched to any gene: 10. CDR3 protein: CASSILMQGAGNEQFF. In nucleotides, the CDR3 is TGTGCCAGTAGTATTTTGATGCAGGGGGCCGGCAATGAGCAGTTCTTC.

About this clonotype itself: One junction end disagrees with the germline gene, perhaps due to a read error. This sequence joins TRBV19 and TRBJ2-1; 10 bases align to TRBD2. CDR1 and CDR2 from the germline V gene are LNHDA and SQIVND (reference sequence). The CDR3 contains 16 residues. The CDR3 region has the DNA TGTACCAGTAGTATACCGGGACTAGCGTCCTACAATGAGCAGTTCTTC. It translates to CTSSIPGLASYNEQFF.

Ten or more counts support this clonotype. This chain connects TRBV27 to TRBJ1-2; unclear D gene. CDR1 is MNHEY, CDR2 SMNVEV, per germline (reference sequence). The V end was cut by 7 bases, the J end by 4 bases, with 16 bases between. CDR3 length equals 14 residues. The CDR3 DNA is TGTGCCAGCAAGTTATCATGGGAGTCCTATGGCTACACCTTC. Amino acids: CASKLSWESYGYTF.

For this clonotype: Compared with germline, one end of the junction differs, possibly owing to a read error. The chain is built from TRBV14 and TRBJ2-1, with D hard to call. The CDR3 length is 18 residues. Germline assignment: CDR1 SGHDN and CDR2 FVKESK. CDR3 nucleotide sequence: TGTGCCAGCAGCCAACGGACGGCACCGCTTACCTCCTACAATGAGCTGTTCTTC. Its protein is CASSQRTAPLTSYNELFF.

The table lists this clonotype with a few counts. V and J are TRBV7-9 and TRBJ2-3; D is undetermined. The CDR3 is made up of 13 amino acids. Germline CDR1 SEHNR, CDR2 FQNEAQ (reference sequence). V lost 4 bases, J lost 6 bases, and 11 bases lay in between. The CDR3 here is CASSSLDLDTQYF. DNA for the CDR3: TGTGCCAGCAGCTCGTTAGATCTCGATACGCAGTATTTT.

This clonotype was observed a handful of times. This chain joins TRBV18 and TRBJ1-1, with 7 bases aligning to TRBD1. The CDR3 length is 14 residues. CDR1 is KGHSH and CDR2 is LQKENI in the germline V gene. V lost 5 bases to trimming and J lost 5 bases; unmatched junction nucleotides: 8. CDR3 region: CASSLDRAGTEAFF. The CDR3 DNA reads as TGTGCCAGCTCATTAGACAGGGCGGGGACTGAAGCTTTCTTT. Using reference TRBV18 and TRBJ1-1 for the parts outside the CDR3, the full variable domain is NAGVMQNPRHLVRRRGQEARLRCSPMKGHSHVYWYRQLPEEGLKFMVYLQKENIIDESGMPKERFSAEFPKEGPSILRIQQVVRGDSAAYFCASSLDRAGTEAFFGQGTRLTVV.

Notes on this clonotype: This may come from a read error, since a much larger clone is one base off. The CDR3 nucleotides are TGTGCCAGCAGTTCCCGGTTTGCGGGAGCCATACAAGAGGCCCAGTACTTC. It encodes CASSSRFAGAIQEAQYF. The chain couples TRBV27 to TRBJ2-5, with 7 bases lining up with TRBD2. This CDR3 comprises 17 residues. CDR1 and CDR2 from the germline V gene are MNHEY and SMNVEV (reference sequence).

This clonotype was seen only once. A much larger clonotype is one base distant, so this may be a read error. This sequence joins TRBV12-3 or TRBV12-4 and TRBJ1-1; D ambiguous. Trimming removed 8 bases from V and 1 base from J, with 11 bases in between. This CDR3 is 13 amino acids long. The CDR3 DNA follows: TGTGCCAGCGTGACAAAGAAGAACACTGAAGCTTTCTTT. Translating gives CASVTKKNTEAFF.

This clonotype was counted only a few times. The rearrangement uses TRBV5-1 and TRBJ2-1; 8 nucleotides match TRBD1. Germline CDR1 reads SGHRS; CDR2 reads YFSETQ. The CDR3 contains 15 residues. V dropped 4 bases and J dropped 7; count of bases not matched to a gene: 10. CDR3 region: CASSPLGTGLNEQFF. The CDR3 DNA follows: TGCGCCAGCAGCCCCCTTGGGACAGGACTAAATGAGCAGTTCTTC.

For this clonotype: The junction departs from germline at one end; a sequencing error may be responsible. The chain carries TRBV6-2 or TRBV6-3 and TRBJ2-1; either TRBD1 or TRBD2 may supply D (5 bases each). The CDR3 is made up of 15 amino acids. Germline V gene lookup returns CDR1 MNHEY and CDR2 SVGEGT. For the CDR3, the DNA is TGTGCCATCAGTGAGTCATCCGGGACCAAAAATGAGCAGTTCTTC. It codes for CAISESSGTKNEQFF.

The chain recombines TRBV29-1 with TRBJ2-7; TRBD1 aligns across 8 bases. Germline trimming cut 6 bases from V and 3 bases from J; bases unmatched to any gene: 10. Per the germline V gene, CDR1 is SQVTM and CDR2 is ANQGSEA. This CDR3 has 14 amino acids. CDR3 bases: TGCAGCGTGTCCGGGACAGGCGGATACTACGAGCAGTACTTC. The encoded protein is CSVSGTGGYYEQYF.

This clonotype has only a few counts. CDR3 DNA: TGTGCCAGCAGACCTAGCGGGAGTTCTGATACGCAGTATTTT. Its translation is CASRPSGSSDTQYF. V is TRBV28 and J is TRBJ2-3; 10 bases line up with TRBD2. The CDR3 totals 14 residues. V shed 6 bases, J shed 6 bases, and the junction held 6 bases outside the gene matches. The V gene's germline CDR1 is MDHEN and CDR2 SYDVKM.

This clonotype was detected a few times. This rearrangement joins TRBV14 to TRBJ1-6; no clear D. Germline V gives CDR1 SGHDN, CDR2 FVKESK. Trimming removed 0 bases at V and 8 bases at J, with 14 bases between. CDR3 length: 16 residues. CDR3 residues: CASSQDLSGIHSPLHF. As DNA, the CDR3 is TGTGCCAGCAGCCAAGATCTGTCCGGGATCCATTCACCCCTCCACTTT.